This T cell receptor (beta chain) was identified during a study of T cell clonotyping in hematopoietic cell transplantation. The CDR3 loop spans 15 amino acids. Germline values: CDR1 SGHVS, CDR2 FNYEAQ. Germline trimming cut 3 bases from V and 6 bases from J; bases unmatched to any gene: 7. Sequenced by immunoSEQ multiplex PCR; TCRdb stores in-frame clones only, minus some. The repertoire consists of roughly 3,000 clones, with roughly 79% occurring once and the leading ten covering 5.5% to 6.5%. This clone was seen more than once but under ten times. The same CDR3 is also encoded by other DNA sequences in this sample.

This receptor was obtained from a male patient aged 55 to 69 who had an allogeneic stem cell transplant, so T cells may come from the graft donor. Some clones in this sample may be carry-over from other donors' samples. The sample was peripheral blood mononuclear cells, taken 30 days after allogeneic stem cell transplant. V and J are TRBV7-6 and TRBJ1-5; 8 bases match TRBD1. The CDR3 DNA reads as TGTGCCAGCAGCTTTGGGCAGGGGGCAGGTCAGCCCCAGCATTTT. Encoded protein: CASSFGQGAGQPQHF.